Below, 7 T cell receptor beta chains from the same sample are listed, as sequenced in a study of blood T cells in healthy people across ages. The second PCR ran about 6 to 12 cycles with a sample-barcoded 5' primer and J-beta primers. TCRdb itself ran the 5' RACE reads through MiXCR, one entry per CDR3 protein. The sample records approximately 810,000 distinct CDR3 sequences, around 26% being singletons. Sequenced sample: blood. These receptors all stem from a woman older than 75 in good health.

Notes on this clonotype: A read error is possible here, since a much larger clone lies one base away. V is TRBV18 and J is TRBJ2-1; 9 positions match TRBD1. The ends lost 8 bases at V and 9 bases at J; junction bases unmatched: 14. CDR1 is KGHSH, CDR2 LQKENI, per germline. The CDR3 length is 15 residues. The CDR3 DNA is TGTGCCAGCCCAACAAGACAGGGGGGCGAGGGTGAGCAGTTCTTC. Protein: CASPTRQGGEGEQFF.

This clonotype was seen only a few times. A read error may explain this, as a much larger clone is one base away. V gene TRBV5-1 combines with J gene TRBJ2-1, with D unclear. The V and J ends lost 0 bases and 8 bases respectively, with 6 bases between them. CDR3 length equals 12 residues. In germline, CDR1 is SGHRS, CDR2 YFSETQ. CDR3 in amino acids: CASSLDRYEQFF. The CDR3 nucleotides read TGCGCCAGCAGCTTGGATCGCTATGAGCAGTTCTTC.

This chain uses TRBV7-9 with TRBJ2-3; D is tentatively TRBD1 or TRBD2 (5 bases each). Germline V lookup: CDR1 SEHNR, CDR2 FQNEAQ (reference sequence). Trimming removed 5 bases from V and 1 base from J, with 13 bases in between. This CDR3 comprises 15 residues. CDR3 nucleotide sequence: TGTGCCAGCAGCCGTGACGAGGGGCGCACAGATACGCAGTATTTT. Translated, it gives CASSRDEGRTDTQYF.

This chain connects TRBV6-5 to TRBJ1-3; D is undetermined. Per germline, CDR1 MNHEY and CDR2 SVGAGI. This CDR3 has 15 residues. V was trimmed by 5 bases and J by 0 bases, leaving 11 bases between them. The CDR3 nucleotides read TGTGCCAGCAGTCTGAGGGCTGGCTCTGGAAACACCATATATTTT. Translating it yields CASSLRAGSGNTIYF.

This clonotype came up a few times. This sequence may be a read error, since a much larger clone differs from it by one base. The rearrangement joins TRBV28 to TRBJ2-7; 9 bases match TRBD1. The CDR3 runs 15 residues. Losses at the gene ends were 6 bases for V and 7 bases for J; bases not matched to a gene: 13. Germline CDR1 reads MDHEN; CDR2 reads SYDVKM. The CDR3 region has the DNA TGTGCCAGCAGGCTCGGGACAGGGTATTTGAATGAGCAGTACTTC. It yields the protein CASRLGTGYLNEQYF.

Ten or more counts support this clonotype. The V and J genes are TRBV20-1 and TRBJ1-1, with TRBD1 matching over 8 bases. Germline V gene lookup returns CDR1 DFQATT and CDR2 SNEGSKA (reference sequence). Trimming cost V 5 bases and J 4 bases; bases outside gene matches: 3. There are 12 residues in the CDR3. The CDR3 bases are TGCAGTGCTGGACAGGGCGGCACTGAAGCTTTCTTT. Translated: CSAGQGGTEAFF.

This clonotype was observed a few times. V gene TRBV29-1 combines with J gene TRBJ1-1; 8 nucleotides line up with TRBD1. CDR1 SQVTM and CDR2 ANQGSEA come from the germline V gene. The CDR3 length is 12 residues. V gave up 6 bases and J gave up 7 bases; unmatched junction bases: 7. The CDR3 loop reads CSVNRGRNEAFF. CDR3 DNA sequence: TGCAGCGTCAACAGGGGGAGGAATGAAGCTTTCTTT.